This TCR beta chain was sequenced for a study of T cell responses to AZD1222 COVID-19 vaccine. Notes on the study in general: Seropositivity was recorded at baseline in only 6 or 7 AZD1222 recipients. Spike-spanning, vaccine-associated CD4 TCRs were dominant at 160-218 and 743-854.

J was trimmed by 2 bases and V by 4 bases; bases with no gene match: 6. Germline-derived CDR1 and CDR2 are ENHRY and SYGVKD. The CDR3 covers 15 residues. Notes on this clone: Its antigen is unidentified.

The assay was immunoSEQ multiplex PCR, and TCRdb's table has in-frame clones only and misses some. Here the sample spans nearly 110,000 clones, 89% being singletons. This TCR was recovered from an adult in good health. Sequenced material: peripheral blood, taken on day 0 of AZD1222 vaccination. This chain links TRBV10-3 with TRBJ2-7; 9 bases agree with TRBD1. The CDR3 sequence: CAISAPDRGTYEQYF. The CDR3 nucleotides are TGTGCCATCAGTGCTCCGGACAGGGGAACCTACGAGCAGTACTTC.